Listed below are T cell receptor beta chains from one sample, sequenced in a study of T-cell memory formation after mild COVID-19. TCRdb reprocessed the 5' RACE reads via MiXCR and lists one record per CDR3 protein. The sample has about 130,000 distinct CDR3 sequences, over 15% seen once. Sequenced sample: PBMCs or a T cell subset sorted from them (not recorded which). These receptors came from a man younger than 30 who had mild COVID-19 (a few samples of this study predate the infection). Cell type and time point are not known. The CDR3 runs from the conserved cysteine through the conserved F or W. D genes are given only for firm matches. Not all rows give a size; the values are once, few, many and, for expanded clones, a class.

j_gene: TRBJ2-3; d_gene: TRBD2; v_gene: TRBV7-3; abundance: many; CDR3nt: TGTGCCAGCAGCTTTGGGGGGGGATTGACAGATACGCAGTATTTT; CDR3aa: CASSFGGGLTDTQYF
j_gene: TRBJ2-1; d_gene: TRBD1; v_gene: TRBV7-7; abundance: few; CDR3nt: TGTGCCAGCAGTTTAGACAGGGGAGGCAATGAGCAGTTCTTC; CDR3aa: CASSLDRGGNEQFF
j_gene: TRBJ1-2; d_gene: .; v_gene: TRBV6-6; abundance: .; CDR3nt: TGTGCCAGCAGCCCCCGGAAATATGGCTACACCTTC; CDR3aa: CASSPRKYGYTF
j_gene: TRBJ2-5; d_gene: TRBD2; v_gene: TRBV11-2; abundance: .; CDR3nt: TGTGCCAGCAGCTTAAACCCAGCGGGGGGTTCGGAGACCCAGTACTTC; CDR3aa: CASSLNPAGGSETQYF
j_gene: TRBJ2-5; d_gene: .; v_gene: TRBV9; abundance: few; CDR3nt: TGTGCCAGCAGCCCAAGACTCGAAATGTGGGGTGAAGAGACCCAGTACTTC; CDR3aa: CASSPRLEMWGEETQYF
j_gene: TRBJ2-5; d_gene: .; v_gene: TRBV29-1; abundance: few; CDR3nt: TGCAGCGTTGCAGGGAGCTACAGGGAGACCCAGTACTTC; CDR3aa: CSVAGSYRETQYF
j_gene: TRBJ1-5; d_gene: .; v_gene: TRBV6-2/TRBV6-3; abundance: few; CDR3nt: TGTGCCAGCAGTTATCCGTCTCAGCCCCAGCATTTT; CDR3aa: CASSYPSQPQHF
j_gene: TRBJ2-2; d_gene: .; v_gene: TRBV18; abundance: few; CDR3nt: TGTGCCAGCTCACCGATTTTGGGGTCGAACACCGGGGAGCTGTTTTTT; CDR3aa: CASSPILGSNTGELFF
j_gene: TRBJ1-1; d_gene: .; v_gene: TRBV12-3/TRBV12-4; abundance: .; CDR3nt: TGTGCCAGCAGTCGCCAGGGGATGAACACTGAAGCTTTCTTT; CDR3aa: CASSRQGMNTEAFF
j_gene: TRBJ2-7; d_gene: .; v_gene: TRBV20-1; abundance: few; CDR3nt: TGCAGTGCTAAAAGACAGCTCTCCTACGAGCAGTACTTC; CDR3aa: CSAKRQLSYEQYF
j_gene: TRBJ2-1; d_gene: .; v_gene: TRBV7-8; abundance: many; CDR3nt: TGTGCCAGCAGCTCCAACAGGGCGGGTGAGCAGTTCTTC; CDR3aa: CASSSNRAGEQFF
j_gene: TRBJ1-5; d_gene: .; v_gene: TRBV1; abundance: few; CDR3nt: TGCACCAGTGCTAGGGCTTGGAGGGAGCATCAGCATTTT; CDR3aa: CTSARAWREHQHF
j_gene: TRBJ1-5; d_gene: .; v_gene: TRBV18; abundance: few; CDR3nt: TGTGCCAGCTCACCTCGAGGGTCCATGAGCCAGCCCCAGCATTTT; CDR3aa: CASSPRGSMSQPQHF